A single sample gave rise to the 18 T cell receptor beta chains below, sequenced in a study of blood T cell repertoires in COVID-19. Profiling relied on immunoSEQ multiplex PCR, and the TCRdb table lists in-frame clones only, not all of them. The data contain 40,000 to 55,000 clones, approximately 80% of them seen just once; the ten biggest clones take up under 6%. Sequenced: PBMCs or T cells enriched from blood (not recorded which). Source of these receptors: a woman between 50 and 59 years old with acute COVID-19.

This clone appeared a single time. The V call is TRBV5-1, the J call TRBJ2-2, with a tentative D call TRBD2 (5 bases). Trimming took off 2 bases at V and 3 bases at J, with 11 bases between the two ends. Germline V lookup: CDR1 SGHRS, CDR2 YFSETQ. The CDR3 extends over 15 amino acids. The CDR3 DNA is TGCGCCAGCAGCTTCGGACTCGCGGACACCGGGGAGCTGTTTTTT. Residues: CASSFGLADTGELFF.

The DNA of the CDR3 is TGCGCCAGCAGTGAGTTGCGGGACAGAGGCACCCAGTACTTC. It translates to CASSELRDRGTQYF. The genes are TRBV10-2 and TRBJ2-5, with D tentatively TRBD1 (7 bases). The CDR3 runs 14 residues. V shed 1 base and J shed 8 bases, with 14 bases lying between them. CDR1 and CDR2 (germline): WSHSY, SAAADI.

The chain links TRBV2 to TRBJ2-3; 13 nucleotides align to TRBD2. Germline CDR1 reads SNHLY; CDR2 reads FYNNEI. This CDR3 comprises 16 residues. The V gene end was trimmed by 7 bases and the J gene end by 5 bases; junction bases not matched to a gene: 9. CDR3 region: CASTSRTSGGQDTQYF. As DNA, the CDR3 is TGTGCCAGCACCTCGAGGACTAGCGGGGGCCAAGATACGCAGTATTTT. Filled out from reference TRBV2 and TRBJ2-3, the complete variable domain reads EPEVTQTPSHQVTQMGQEVILRCVPISNHLYFYWYRQILGQKVEFLVSFYNNEISEKSEIFDDQFSVERPDGSNFTLKIRSTKLEDSAMYFCASTSRTSGGQDTQYFGPGTRLTVL.

This chain joins TRBV3-1 (or the pseudogene TRBV3-2) and TRBJ1-2; 8 bases align to TRBD1. The length of the CDR3 is 13 residues. Germline trimming cut 5 bases from V and 7 bases from J; bases unmatched to any gene: 6. Germline CDR1 reads LGHDT; CDR2 reads YNNKEL (reference sequence). This chain's CDR3 is CASSTTTGGGYTF. Here the CDR3 DNA reads TGTGCCAGCAGCACTACAACAGGGGGTGGCTACACCTTC.

The chain is built from TRBV28 and TRBJ1-2; the D is unclear. The germline gives CDR1 MDHEN, CDR2 SYDVKM. The CDR3 runs 13 residues. V was shortened by 3 bases and J by 3 bases, with 8 bases between the two germline ends. CDR3 in amino acids: CASSLEIHYGYTF. The DNA of the CDR3 is TGTGCCAGCAGTTTGGAGATACACTATGGCTACACCTTC.

This chain links TRBV6-1 with TRBJ1-2; 9 bases align to TRBD1. The germline CDR1 and CDR2 sequences are MNHNS and SASEGT. The CDR3 length is 17 residues. J lost 1 base, V lost 2 bases, and 8 bases had no gene match. The CDR3 DNA reads TGTGCCAGCAGTGAACCCTTTGGACAGGGGATTAACTATGGCTACACCTTC. Protein: CASSEPFGQGINYGYTF.

This clone has more than one count but fewer than ten. This chain links TRBV10-3 with TRBJ1-1; D remains unclear. Germline CDR1 is ENHRY and CDR2 is SYGVKD. The V and J ends lost 3 bases and 7 bases respectively, with 12 bases between them. The CDR3 runs 13 residues. The DNA for the CDR3 is TGTGCCATCAGTGATGGGTCAGGATTTGAAGCTTTCTTT. Encoded protein: CAISDGSGFEAFF.

The V gene is TRBV5-1, the J gene TRBJ1-1, with D perhaps matching TRBD1 (6 bases). Deletions cut 6 bases from V and 0 bases from J, with 18 bases between. From germline, CDR1 is SGHRS and CDR2 YFSETQ. There are 16 residues in the CDR3. For the CDR3, the DNA is TGCGCCAGCACCCCGTTTCTGGGACACATGAACACTGAAGCTTTCTTT. This sequence encodes CASTPFLGHMNTEAFF.

The chain couples TRBV11-3 to TRBJ1-1; a possible D gene is TRBD1 (5 bases). The CDR3 is 15 amino acids. Trimming pared 5 bases from V and 0 bases from J, leaving 13 bases between. The germline gives CDR1 SGHNT, CDR2 YENEEA. The CDR3 nucleotides read TGTGCCAGCAGCCCCAGACAGTTCATGAACACTGAAGCTTTCTTT. This sequence encodes CASSPRQFMNTEAFF.

The chain is built from TRBV12-3 or TRBV12-4 and TRBJ1-2; possible D gene TRBD1, 6 bases. There are 11 residues in the CDR3. Trimming removed 5 bases from V and 10 bases from J, with 11 bases in between. CDR3 in amino acids: CASSGGGPYTF. CDR3 nucleotide sequence: TGTGCCAGCAGTGGGGGGGGGCCCTACACCTTC.

This chain links TRBV2 with TRBJ2-5, with 14 bases fitting TRBD2. Per the germline V gene, CDR1 is SNHLY and CDR2 is FYNNEI. V lost 1 base to trimming and J lost 7 bases; unmatched junction nucleotides: 8. CDR3 length: 17 residues. CDR3 bases: TGTGCCAGCAGTGAAGGACTAGCGGGGGGGCCGAGGGTGACCCAGTACTTC. Protein sequence: CASSEGLAGGPRVTQYF. Drawing the rest from reference TRBV2 and TRBJ2-5, the complete variable domain is EPEVTQTPSHQVTQMGQEVILRCVPISNHLYFYWYRQILGQKVEFLVSFYNNEISEKSEIFDDQFSVERPDGSNFTLKIRSTKLEDSAMYFCASSEGLAGGPRVTQYFGPGTRLLVL.

The rearrangement joins TRBV27 to TRBJ1-1; D not resolved. CDR3 length equals 14 residues. V lost 8 bases to trimming and J lost 5 bases, with 18 bases between them. Germline assignment: CDR1 MNHEY and CDR2 SMNVEV (reference sequence). The CDR3, as DNA: TGTGCCAGCTGCTCGTACGGTCCGGGGACTGAAGCTTTCTTT. Translating gives CASCSYGPGTEAFF.

The table lists this clone with a count of one. This sequence joins TRBV7-2 and TRBJ2-7; 7 bases line up with TRBD1. Germline-derived CDR1 and CDR2 are SGHTA and FQGNSA. The V segment lost 0 bases and the J segment 3 bases; nucleotides outside the gene matches: 5. The CDR3 has 15 amino acids. The CDR3 spells CASSLAGQNNYEQYF. CDR3 coding DNA: TGTGCCAGCAGCTTAGCGGGACAGAATAACTACGAGCAGTACTTC. The entire variable domain, with the rest obtained from reference TRBV7-2 and TRBJ2-7, is as follows: GAGVSQSPSNKVTEKGKDVELRCDPISGHTALYWYRQSLGQGLEFLIYFQGNSAPDKSGLPSDRFSAERTGGSVSTLTIQRTQQEDSAVYLCASSLAGQNNYEQYFGPGTRLTVT.

The rearrangement links TRBV4-2 to TRBJ2-5; TRBD2 matches at 8 bases. The V and J ends lost 4 bases and 2 bases, in that order; junction bases with no gene match: 9. Germline V gene data show CDR1 as LGHNA and CDR2 as YNFKEQ. The CDR3 runs to 16 residues. In nucleotides, the CDR3 is TGTGCCAGCAGCCGAGAACGCGGGGGGAAGCAAGAGACCCAGTACTTC. Translated, it gives CASSRERGGKQETQYF.

The rearrangement joins TRBV5-4 to TRBJ2-1, with 10 positions matching TRBD2. V lost 4 bases, J lost 4 bases, and 17 bases stayed unmatched. There are 19 residues in the CDR3. CDR1 and CDR2 (germline): SGHNT, YYREEE (reference sequence). The CDR3: CASSRGAPSGGASYNEQFF. CDR3 sequence (DNA): TGTGCCAGCAGCCGAGGCGCCCCAAGCGGGGGGGCTAGTTACAATGAGCAGTTCTTC.

This chain connects TRBV18 to TRBJ1-1; no clear D. This CDR3 contains 14 residues. Trimming left V 6 bases short and J 4 bases short, with 15 bases between. CDR1 KGHSH and CDR2 LQKENI come from the germline V gene. The CDR3 nucleotides read TGTGCCAGCTCGCCCCTGGAGGCGGGCACTGAAGCTTTCTTT. It specifies CASSPLEAGTEAFF.

The rearrangement joins TRBV19 to TRBJ1-4, with D uncertain. Looked up from germline, CDR1 is LNHDA and CDR2 is SQIVND (reference sequence). The CDR3 is made up of 15 amino acids. Trimming left V 4 bases short and J 0 bases short, with 9 bases between. CDR3: CASSRTRATNEKLFF. CDR3 coding DNA: TGTGCCAGTAGTAGGACGCGGGCAACTAATGAAAAACTGTTTTTT.

The V and J genes are TRBV7-9 and TRBJ2-3; TRBD2 matches 14 bases. The CDR3 runs 16 residues. Germline V gene sequence: CDR1 SEHNR, CDR2 FQNEAQ (reference sequence). V was clipped by 7 bases and J by 2 bases; unmatched bases: 5. The CDR3 is CASTPGLAGDTDTQYF. The CDR3 DNA reads as TGTGCCAGCACCCCGGGACTAGCGGGGGACACAGATACGCAGTATTTT.